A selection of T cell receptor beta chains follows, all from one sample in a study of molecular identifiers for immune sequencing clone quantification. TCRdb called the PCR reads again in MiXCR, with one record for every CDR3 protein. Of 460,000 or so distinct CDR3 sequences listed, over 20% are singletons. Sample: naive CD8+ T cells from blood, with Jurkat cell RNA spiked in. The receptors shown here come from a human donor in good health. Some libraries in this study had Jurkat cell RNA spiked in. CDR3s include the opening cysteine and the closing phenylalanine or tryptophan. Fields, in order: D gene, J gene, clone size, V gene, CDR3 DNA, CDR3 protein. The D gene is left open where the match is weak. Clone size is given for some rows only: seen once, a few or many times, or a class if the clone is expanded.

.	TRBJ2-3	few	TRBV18	TGTGCCAGCTCACGGGACGCCACAGATACGCAGTATTTT	CASSRDATDTQYF
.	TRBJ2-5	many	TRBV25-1	TGTGCCAGCAGTGAACGGTCAGAAGAGACCCAGTACTTC	CASSERSEETQYF
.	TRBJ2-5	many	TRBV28	TGTGCCAGCAGTACCGGAGGGACCCAGTACTTC	CASSTGGTQYF
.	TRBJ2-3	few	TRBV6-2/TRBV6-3	TGTGCCAGCAGTTACTTTCGGGCAGGTGGCACAGATACGCAGTATTTT	CASSYFRAGGTDTQYF
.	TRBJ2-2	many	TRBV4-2	TGTGCCAGCAGCCAAGTTCAGAAGTCGGCCGGGGAGCTGTTTTTT	CASSQVQKSAGELFF
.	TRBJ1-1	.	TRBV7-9	TGTGCCAGCAGCTCCCTCACAGGGTGGCACACTGAAGCTTTCTTT	CASSSLTGWHTEAFF
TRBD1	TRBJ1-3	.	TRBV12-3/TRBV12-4	TGTGCCAGCAGTTTTCAGGGGGCCGGTTTTGTTGGAAACACCATATATTTT	CASSFQGAGFVGNTIYF
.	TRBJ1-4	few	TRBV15	TGTGCCACCAGCAGTCTGGGGGTGGAGGGCGAAAAACTGTTTTTT	CATSSLGVEGEKLFF
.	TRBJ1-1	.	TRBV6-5	TGTGCCAGCAGTTACTCTCCTGTCACTGAAGCTTTCTTT	CASSYSPVTEAFF
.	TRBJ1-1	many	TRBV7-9	TGTGCCAGCAGCTTAGTGGGGGAAGGAGAGAACACTGAAGCTTTCTTT	CASSLVGEGENTEAFF
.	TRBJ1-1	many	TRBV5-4	TGTGCCAGCAGCTCCAGGGGCTACCTAAACACTGAAGCTTTCTTT	CASSSRGYLNTEAFF
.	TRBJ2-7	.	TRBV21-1	TGTGCCAGCTCTCCAGGTTCGCGGGGAGGGCACCCCAGGGGTTACGAGCAGTACTTC	CASSPGSRGGHPRGYEQYF
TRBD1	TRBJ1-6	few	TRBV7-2	TGTGCCAGCAGCTTAGGACAGGGGGCACCCTATAATTCACCCCTCCACTTT	CASSLGQGAPYNSPLHF
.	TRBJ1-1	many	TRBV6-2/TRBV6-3	TGTGCCAGCAGTTCCCAACGGGGTACGACTGAAGCTTTCTTT	CASSSQRGTTEAFF
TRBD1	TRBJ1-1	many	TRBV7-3	TGTGCCAGCAGCCCGACGACAGGGATCACTGAAGCTTTCTTT	CASSPTTGITEAFF
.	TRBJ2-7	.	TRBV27	TGTGCCAGCAGTTCCCCGGGATCATACGAGCAGTACTTC	CASSSPGSYEQYF
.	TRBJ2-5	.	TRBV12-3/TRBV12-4	TGTGCCAGCGGAGAGGAGCGACGGACCCAGTACTTC	CASGEERRTQYF
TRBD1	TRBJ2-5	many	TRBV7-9	TGTGCCAGCAGCTTAGCCCCAGGGACAGGGCAATACCAAGAGACCCAGTACTTC	CASSLAPGTGQYQETQYF
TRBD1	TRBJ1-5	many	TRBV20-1	TGCAGTGCTAGATCTTACCCGATGCCCAGGGGGCCGAATCAGCCCCAGCATTTT	CSARSYPMPRGPNQPQHF
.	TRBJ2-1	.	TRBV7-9	TGTGCCAGCAGCCTTACCATAGGGCGAGGGGAGCAGTTCTTC	CASSLTIGRGEQFF
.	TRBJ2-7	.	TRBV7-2	TGTGCCAGCAGCCCCACCTCCGGGCCAGGGGACTTCTACGAGCAGTACTTC	CASSPTSGPGDFYEQYF
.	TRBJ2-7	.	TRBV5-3	TGTGCCAGCAGCCCGCTGGGGGGCCGCTCCTACGAGCAGTACTTC	CASSPLGGRSYEQYF
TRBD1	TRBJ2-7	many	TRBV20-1	TGCAGTGCGGAACAGGGGTGGGAGCAGTACTTC	CSAEQGWEQYF
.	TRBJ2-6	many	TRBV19	TGTGCCAGTAGTATAGGGGCAGCCTCTGGGGCCAACGTCCTGACTTTC	CASSIGAASGANVLTF
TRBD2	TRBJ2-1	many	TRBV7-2	TGTGCCACCTGGGGAGGGCCAAACTACAATGAGCAGTTCTTC	CATWGGPNYNEQFF
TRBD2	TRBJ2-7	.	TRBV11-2	TGTGCCAGCAGCTTAGTTCCTCCTGCTAGCGGGCGGAACGAGCAGTACTTC	CASSLVPPASGRNEQYF
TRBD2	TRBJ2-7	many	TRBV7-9	TGCGCCAGCAGCTTGACTAGCGGCTCCTACGAGCAGTACTTC	CASSLTSGSYEQYF
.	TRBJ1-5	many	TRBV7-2	TGTGCCAGCAGCTTAGAGGTGGACTATAGCAATCAGCCCCAGCATTTT	CASSLEVDYSNQPQHF
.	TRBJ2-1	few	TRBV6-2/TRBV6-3	TGTGCCAGCAGTTTTTTTAGCGACAATGAGCAGTTCTTC	CASSFFSDNEQFF
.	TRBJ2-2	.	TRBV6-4	TGTGCCAGCACTCGGACAGCCAACACCGGGGAGCCGTTTTTT	CASTRTANTGEPFF
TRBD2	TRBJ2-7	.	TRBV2	TGTGCCAGCCTACCATCTAGCGGGAGCTCCTACGAGCAGTACTTC	CASLPSSGSSYEQYF
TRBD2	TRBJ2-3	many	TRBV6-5	TGTGCCAGCAGTTACCAGGGACTAGCGGGAAGCACAGATACGCAGTATTTT	CASSYQGLAGSTDTQYF
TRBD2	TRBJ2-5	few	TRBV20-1	TGCAGTGCAGGCGGACTAGCGGGAGACCGCTGGACCCAGTACTTC	CSAGGLAGDRWTQYF
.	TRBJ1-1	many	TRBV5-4	TGTGCCAGCAGCTCCCGGGGGGGCGTTCCTGAAGCTTTCTTT	CASSSRGGVPEAFF
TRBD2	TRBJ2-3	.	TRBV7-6	TGTGCCAGCGGCCGAGAGCCTAGGGCGGGAGGCACAGATACGCAGTATTTT	CASGREPRAGGTDTQYF
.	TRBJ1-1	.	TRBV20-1	TGCAGTGCTAGATCCCGGACACAAACGAACACTGAAGCTTTCTTT	CSARSRTQTNTEAFF
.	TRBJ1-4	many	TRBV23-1	TGCGCCAGCAACCCGAGGGGCGGCGGGCCAAGATGTGAAAAACTGTTTTTT	CASNPRGGGPRCEKLFF
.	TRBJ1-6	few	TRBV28	TGTGCCAGCAGCGAGTCAGGGGTCTCGAACTCCTATAATTCACCCCTCCACTTT	CASSESGVSNSYNSPLHF
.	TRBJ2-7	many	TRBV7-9	TGTGCCAGCAGCTTATCACAAGCCTCTGAAGAGCAGTACTTC	CASSLSQASEEQYF
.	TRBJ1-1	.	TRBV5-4	TGTGCCAGCAGCTGGTCGACTAACACTGAAGCTTTCTTT	CASSWSTNTEAFF
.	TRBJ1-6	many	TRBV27	TGTGCCAGCAGCCCGGCCCTAAATTCACCCCTCCACTTT	CASSPALNSPLHF
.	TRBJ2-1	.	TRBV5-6	TGTGCCAGCGCCGCGGCGGGTAGCTCCTACAATGAGCAGTTCTTC	CASAAAGSSYNEQFF
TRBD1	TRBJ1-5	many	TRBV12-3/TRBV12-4	TGTGCCAGCAGCCCCGGACAGGGGGCAAATCAGCCCCAGCATTTT	CASSPGQGANQPQHF